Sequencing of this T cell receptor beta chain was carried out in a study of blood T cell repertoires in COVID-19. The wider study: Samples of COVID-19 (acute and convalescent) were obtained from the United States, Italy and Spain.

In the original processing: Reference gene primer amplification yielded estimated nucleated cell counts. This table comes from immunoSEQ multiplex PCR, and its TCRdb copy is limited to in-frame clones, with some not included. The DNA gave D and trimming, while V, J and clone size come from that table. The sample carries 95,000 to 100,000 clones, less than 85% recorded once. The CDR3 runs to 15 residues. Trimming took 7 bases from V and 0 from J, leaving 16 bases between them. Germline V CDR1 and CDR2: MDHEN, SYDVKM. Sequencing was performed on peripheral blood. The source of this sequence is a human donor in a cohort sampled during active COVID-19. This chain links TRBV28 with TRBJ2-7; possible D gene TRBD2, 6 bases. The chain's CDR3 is CASTPGGVSSYEQYF. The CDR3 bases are TGTGCCAGCACTCCGGGCGGGGTTAGCTCCTACGAGCAGTACTTC.